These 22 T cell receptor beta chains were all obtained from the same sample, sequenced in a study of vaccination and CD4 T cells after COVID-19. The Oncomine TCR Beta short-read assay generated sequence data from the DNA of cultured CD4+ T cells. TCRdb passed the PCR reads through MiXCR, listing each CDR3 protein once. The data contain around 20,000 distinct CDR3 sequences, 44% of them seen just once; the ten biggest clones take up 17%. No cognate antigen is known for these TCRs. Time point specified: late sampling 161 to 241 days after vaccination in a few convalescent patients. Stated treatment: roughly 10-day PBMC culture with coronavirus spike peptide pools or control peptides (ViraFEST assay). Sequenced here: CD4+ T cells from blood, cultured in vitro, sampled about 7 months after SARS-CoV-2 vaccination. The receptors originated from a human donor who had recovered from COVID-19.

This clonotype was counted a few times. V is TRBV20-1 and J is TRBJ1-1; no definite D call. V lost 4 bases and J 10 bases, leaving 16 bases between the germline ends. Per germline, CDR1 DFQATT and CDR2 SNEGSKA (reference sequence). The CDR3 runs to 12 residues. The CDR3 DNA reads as TGCAGTGCTACTCCTAGTAGGGCGGCAGCTTTCTTT. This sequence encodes CSATPSRAAAFF.

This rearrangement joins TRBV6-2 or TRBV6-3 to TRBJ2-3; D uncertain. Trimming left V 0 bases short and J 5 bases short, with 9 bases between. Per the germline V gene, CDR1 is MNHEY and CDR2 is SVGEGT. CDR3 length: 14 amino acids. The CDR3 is CASSYSQLIDTQYF. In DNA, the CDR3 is TGTGCCAGCAGTTACTCCCAGCTGATAGATACGCAGTATTTT.

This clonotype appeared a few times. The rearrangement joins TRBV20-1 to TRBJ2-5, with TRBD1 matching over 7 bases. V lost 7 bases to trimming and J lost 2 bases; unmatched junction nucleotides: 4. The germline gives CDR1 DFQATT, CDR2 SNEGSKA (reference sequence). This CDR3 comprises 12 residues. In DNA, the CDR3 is TGCAGTGGAGGGACAGATCAAGAGACCCAGTACTTC. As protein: CSGGTDQETQYF.

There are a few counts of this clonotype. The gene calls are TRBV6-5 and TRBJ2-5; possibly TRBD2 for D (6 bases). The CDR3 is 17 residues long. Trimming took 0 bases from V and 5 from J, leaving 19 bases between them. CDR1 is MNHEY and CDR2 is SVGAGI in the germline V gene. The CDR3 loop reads CASSYSPSAILGETQYF. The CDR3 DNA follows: TGTGCCAGCAGTTACTCCCCTAGCGCAATCCTAGGGGAGACCCAGTACTTC.

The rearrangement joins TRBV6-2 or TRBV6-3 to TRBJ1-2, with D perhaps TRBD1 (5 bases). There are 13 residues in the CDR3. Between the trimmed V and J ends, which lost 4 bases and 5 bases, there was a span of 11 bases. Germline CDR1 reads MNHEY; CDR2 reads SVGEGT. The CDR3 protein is CASSSTGTYGYTF. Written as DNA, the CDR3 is TGTGCCAGCAGTTCGACCGGGACTTATGGCTACACCTTC.

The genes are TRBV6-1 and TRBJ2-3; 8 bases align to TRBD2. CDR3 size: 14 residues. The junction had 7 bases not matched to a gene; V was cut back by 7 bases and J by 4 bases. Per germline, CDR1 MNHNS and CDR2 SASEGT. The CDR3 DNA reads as TGTGCCAGCACGGTAGCGGGGCGATCAGATACGCAGTATTTT. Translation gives CASTVAGRSDTQYF.

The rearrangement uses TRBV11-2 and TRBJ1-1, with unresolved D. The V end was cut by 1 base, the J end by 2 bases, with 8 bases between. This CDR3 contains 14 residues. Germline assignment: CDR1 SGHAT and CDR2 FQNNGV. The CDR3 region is CASSLVRRNTEAFF. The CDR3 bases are TGTGCCAGCAGCTTAGTGCGACGAAACACTGAAGCTTTCTTT.

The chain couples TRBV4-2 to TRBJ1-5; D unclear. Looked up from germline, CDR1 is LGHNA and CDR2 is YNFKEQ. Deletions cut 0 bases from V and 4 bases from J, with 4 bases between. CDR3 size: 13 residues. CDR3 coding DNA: TGTGCCAGCAGCCAAGACGGAAATCAGCCCCAGCATTTT. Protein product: CASSQDGNQPQHF.

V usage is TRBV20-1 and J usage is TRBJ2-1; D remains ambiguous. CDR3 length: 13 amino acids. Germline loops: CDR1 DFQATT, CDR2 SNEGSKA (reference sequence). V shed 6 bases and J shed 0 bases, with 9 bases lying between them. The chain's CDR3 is CSATQSSYNEQFF. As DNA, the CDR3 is TGCAGTGCGACCCAGAGCTCCTACAATGAGCAGTTCTTC.

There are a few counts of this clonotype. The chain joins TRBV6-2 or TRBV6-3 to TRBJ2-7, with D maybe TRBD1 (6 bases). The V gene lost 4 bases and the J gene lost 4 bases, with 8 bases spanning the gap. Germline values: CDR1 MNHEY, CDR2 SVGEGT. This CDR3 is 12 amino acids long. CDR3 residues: CASSSQGYEQYF. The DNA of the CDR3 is TGTGCCAGCAGTTCGCAGGGGTACGAGCAGTACTTC.

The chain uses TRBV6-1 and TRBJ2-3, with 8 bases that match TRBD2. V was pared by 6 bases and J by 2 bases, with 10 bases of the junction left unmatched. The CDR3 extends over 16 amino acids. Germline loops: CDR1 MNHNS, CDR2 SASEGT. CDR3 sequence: CASSHFPGLDTDTQYF. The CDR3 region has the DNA TGTGCCAGCAGCCATTTCCCGGGACTAGACACAGATACGCAGTATTTT.

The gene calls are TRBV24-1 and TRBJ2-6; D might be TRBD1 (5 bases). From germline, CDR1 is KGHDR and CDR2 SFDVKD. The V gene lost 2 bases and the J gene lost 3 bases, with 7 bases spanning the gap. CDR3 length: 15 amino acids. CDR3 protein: CATSDSRDGANVLTF. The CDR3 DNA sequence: TGTGCCACCAGTGATTCCAGGGATGGGGCCAACGTCCTGACTTTC.

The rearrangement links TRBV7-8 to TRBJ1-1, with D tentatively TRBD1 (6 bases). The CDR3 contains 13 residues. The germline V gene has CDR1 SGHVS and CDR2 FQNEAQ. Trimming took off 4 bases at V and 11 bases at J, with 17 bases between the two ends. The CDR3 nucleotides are TGTGCCAGCAGCTCGCTCACGGGGGCGGACGCTTTCTTT. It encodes CASSSLTGADAFF.

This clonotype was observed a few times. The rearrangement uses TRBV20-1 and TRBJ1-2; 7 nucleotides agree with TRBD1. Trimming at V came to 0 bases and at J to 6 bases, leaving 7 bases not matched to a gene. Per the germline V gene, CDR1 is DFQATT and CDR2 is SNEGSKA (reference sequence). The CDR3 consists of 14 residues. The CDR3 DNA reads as TGCAGTGCTAGAGATCAGAGGGGGCTCGATGGCTACACCTTC. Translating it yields CSARDQRGLDGYTF.

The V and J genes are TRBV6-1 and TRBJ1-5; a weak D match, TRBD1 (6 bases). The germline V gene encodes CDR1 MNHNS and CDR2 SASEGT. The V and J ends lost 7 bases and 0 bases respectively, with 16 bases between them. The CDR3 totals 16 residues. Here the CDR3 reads CASTPKQGISNQPQHF. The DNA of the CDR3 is TGTGCCAGCACTCCGAAGCAGGGGATTAGCAATCAGCCCCAGCATTTT.

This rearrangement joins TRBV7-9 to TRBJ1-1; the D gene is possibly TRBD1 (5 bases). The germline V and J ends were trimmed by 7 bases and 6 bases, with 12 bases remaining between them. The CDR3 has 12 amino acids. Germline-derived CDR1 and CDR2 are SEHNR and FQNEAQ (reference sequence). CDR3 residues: CASTRLGAEAFF. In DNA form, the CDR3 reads TGTGCCAGCACCCGTCTGGGGGCTGAAGCTTTCTTT.

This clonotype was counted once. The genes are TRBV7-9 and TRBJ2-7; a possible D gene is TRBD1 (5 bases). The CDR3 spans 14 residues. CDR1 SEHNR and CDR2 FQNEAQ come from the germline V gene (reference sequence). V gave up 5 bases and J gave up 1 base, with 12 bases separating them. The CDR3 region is CASSTRQKSYEQYF. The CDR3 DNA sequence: TGTGCCAGCAGCACTCGACAGAAGTCCTACGAGCAGTACTTC.

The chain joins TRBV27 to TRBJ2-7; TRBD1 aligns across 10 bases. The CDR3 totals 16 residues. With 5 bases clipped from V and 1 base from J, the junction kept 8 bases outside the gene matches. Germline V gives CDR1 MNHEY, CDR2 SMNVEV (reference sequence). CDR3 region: CASSLLDRGRSYEQYF. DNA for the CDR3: TGTGCCAGCAGTCTCTTGGACAGGGGGAGGTCCTACGAGCAGTACTTC.

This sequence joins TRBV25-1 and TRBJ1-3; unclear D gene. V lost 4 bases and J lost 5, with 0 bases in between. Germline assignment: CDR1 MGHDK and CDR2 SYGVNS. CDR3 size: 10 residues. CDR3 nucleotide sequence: TGTGCCAGCAGTGGAAACACCATATATTTT. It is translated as CASSGNTIYF. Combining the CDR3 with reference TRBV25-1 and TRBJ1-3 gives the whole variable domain EADIYQTPRYLVIGTGKKITLECSQTMGHDKMYWYQQDPGMELHLIHYSYGVNSTEKGDLSSESTVSRIRTEHFPLTLESARPSHTSQYLCASSGNTIYFGEGSWLTVV.

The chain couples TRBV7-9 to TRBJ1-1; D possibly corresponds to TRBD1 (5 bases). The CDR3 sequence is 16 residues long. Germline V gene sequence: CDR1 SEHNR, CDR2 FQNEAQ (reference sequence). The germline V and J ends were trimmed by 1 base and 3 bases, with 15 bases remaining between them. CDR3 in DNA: TGTGCCAGCAGCTTAGGTTTGGCAGGGACCTACACTGAAGCTTTCTTT. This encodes CASSLGLAGTYTEAFF.

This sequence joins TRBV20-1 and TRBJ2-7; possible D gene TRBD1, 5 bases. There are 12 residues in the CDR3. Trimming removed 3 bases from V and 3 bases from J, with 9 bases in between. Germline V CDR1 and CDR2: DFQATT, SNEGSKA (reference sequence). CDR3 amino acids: CSASRGSYEQYF. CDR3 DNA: TGCAGTGCTAGTAGGGGTAGCTACGAGCAGTACTTC.

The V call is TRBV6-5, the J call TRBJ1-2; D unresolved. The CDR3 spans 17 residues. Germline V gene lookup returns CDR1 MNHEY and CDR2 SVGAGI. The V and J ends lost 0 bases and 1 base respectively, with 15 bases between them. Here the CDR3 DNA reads TGTGCCAGCAGTTACTCGACCGACGGGCTCGATAACTATGGCTACACCTTC. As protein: CASSYSTDGLDNYGYTF.